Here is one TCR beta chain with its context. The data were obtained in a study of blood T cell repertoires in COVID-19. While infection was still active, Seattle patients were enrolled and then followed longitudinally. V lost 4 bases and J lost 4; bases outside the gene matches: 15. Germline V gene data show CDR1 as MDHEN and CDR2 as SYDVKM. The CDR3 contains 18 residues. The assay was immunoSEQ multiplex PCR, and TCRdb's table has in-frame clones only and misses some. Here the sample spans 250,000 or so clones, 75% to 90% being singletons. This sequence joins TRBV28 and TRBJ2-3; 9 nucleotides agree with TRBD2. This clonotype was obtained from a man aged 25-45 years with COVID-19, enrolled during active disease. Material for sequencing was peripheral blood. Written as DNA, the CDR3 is TGTGCCAGCAGTTCCCCCCCAGGCGCGGGAGGGCCAGCAGATACGCAGTATTTT. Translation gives CASSSPPGAGGPADTQYF.